This T cell receptor (beta chain) was sequenced in a study of glioma-infiltrating T cells. Notes on the study in general: Only very few CDR3 sequences appeared in both tissue and blood. Tissue-blood divergence was below expectation in non-neoplastic patients, above in gliomas.

The CDR3 runs 16 residues. Losses at the gene ends were 0 bases for V and 7 bases for J; bases not matched to a gene: 9. Germline CDR1 and CDR2: LGHNA and YNFKEQ. Using RNA template, CDR3s of TCR alpha and beta were amplified with iRepertoire arm-PCR. Tissue mRNA or PBMC total RNA, 100-400 ng, went into one-step reverse transcription and amplification. TCRdb independently ran MiXCR on the multiplex PCR reads; one entry per CDR3 protein. The profile shows more than 95,000 distinct CDR3 sequences, roughly 25% of them singletons. To note about this clonotype: Its antigen is unknown.

The source of this sequence is a human donor with low-grade glioma or glioblastoma, undergoing nonglioma brain surgery, or in good health (not recorded which). The V and J genes are TRBV4-2 and TRBJ2-7; 10 bases line up with TRBD2. Sequencing used glioma tissue, nonneoplastic brain tissue, or PBMCs (not recorded which). The CDR3 DNA sequence: TGTGCCAGCAGCCAAGATGCTAGCGGGAGTGGTCGGGAGCAGTACTTC. Its protein is CASSQDASGSGREQYF.